The source of this T cell receptor (beta chain) is a study of blood T cell dynamics during melanoma immunotherapy. In the study overall: Standard first-line treatment here was pembrolizumab or nivolumab plus ipilimumab in metastatic melanoma. Study conclusions and caveats: Whether repertoire-driving clones were melanoma-specific could not be determined.

TCRdb keeps only in-frame clones here, not all; method: immunoSEQ multiplex PCR. This table holds about 14,000 clones, roughly 94% found once. Concerning this clone itself: Its target is unknown.

Specified time point: pre-treatment baseline. Germline V gene data show CDR1 as ENHRY and CDR2 as SYGVKD. The ends were cut back, 7 bases at V and 7 bases at J, with 20 bases in the middle. This CDR3 region has 15 residues. The chain combines TRBV10-3 with TRBJ2-1; D is possibly TRBD2 (8 bases). The clonotype originates from a human donor with melanoma. This specimen consisted of effector memory CD8+ T cells from blood, obtained from a patient treated with checkpoint blockade. The CDR3 region has the DNA TGTGCCATCAAAACTAGCGGAAAGGACAGGAATGAGCAGTTCTTC. Its protein product is CAIKTSGKDRNEQFF.